Sequencing of this TCR beta chain was carried out in a study of T cells in tuberculosis. In the study overall: In South Africa, adults with active tuberculosis were compared with IGRA-negative and latently infected IGRA-positive adolescents.

Time point denoted: new active TB diagnosis, blood taken before or within 7 days of starting treatment. Using immunoSEQ multiplex PCR, the repertoire was profiled, and TCRdb retains in-frame clones only, with some absent. The sample records 20,000 to 25,000 clones, around 85% being singletons. This CDR3 is built from 17 residues. Per germline, CDR1 SGDLS and CDR2 YYNGEE. V was clipped by 0 bases and J by 3 bases, with 15 bases between them. The genes are TRBV9 and TRBJ2-2; the D is unclear. The TCR sequence derives from an adult with tuberculosis. The material sequenced was PBMCs, taken at tuberculosis diagnosis. CDR3 sequence reads: CASSVAYRERDTGELFF. The CDR3 DNA sequence: TGTGCCAGCAGCGTAGCTTATAGAGAACGGGACACCGGGGAGCTGTTTTTT.